This entry features one TCR beta chain sequence. Authors' data handling: It was from reference gene primer amplification that nucleated cell counts were estimated. Sequencing used immunoSEQ multiplex PCR; TCRdb keeps in-frame clones, though not all of them. V and J calls and clone size are those listed in that table; D and trimming were worked out from the DNA. The sample carries some 50,000 clones, 93% recorded once. This specimen comes from a study of blood T cell repertoires in COVID-19. Across the study: T cells, B-cell-depleted T cells, or PBMCs provided the cDNA or gDNA that served as material.

The germline gives CDR1 LGHDT, CDR2 YNNKEL (reference sequence). Trimming at V came to 6 bases and at J to 4 bases, leaving 11 bases not matched to a gene. This CDR3 comprises 16 residues. A Seattle source enrolled patients during active infection and followed them longitudinally. This sequence joins TRBV3-1 (or the pseudogene TRBV3-2) and TRBJ1-4, with 7 bases lining up with TRBD1. This clonotype was sampled from a man aged 60 to 75 with COVID-19, enrolled during active disease. Sequenced input: peripheral blood. The CDR3 coding sequence is TGTGCCAGCAGGCTCGGACCGGGACAGAGTAATGAAAAACTGTTTTTT. It codes for CASRLGPGQSNEKLFF.